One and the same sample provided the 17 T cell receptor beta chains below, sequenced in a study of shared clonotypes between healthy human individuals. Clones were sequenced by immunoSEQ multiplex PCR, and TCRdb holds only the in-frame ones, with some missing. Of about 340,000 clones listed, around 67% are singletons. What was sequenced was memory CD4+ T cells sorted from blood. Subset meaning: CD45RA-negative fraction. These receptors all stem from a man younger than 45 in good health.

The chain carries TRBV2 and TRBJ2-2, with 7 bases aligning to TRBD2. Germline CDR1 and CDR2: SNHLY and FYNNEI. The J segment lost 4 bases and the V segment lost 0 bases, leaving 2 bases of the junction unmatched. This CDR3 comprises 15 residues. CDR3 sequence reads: CASSEAGRGTGELFF. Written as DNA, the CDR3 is TGTGCCAGCAGTGAAGCTGGGAGGGGCACCGGGGAGCTGTTTTTT. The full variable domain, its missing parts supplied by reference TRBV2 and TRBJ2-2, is EPEVTQTPSHQVTQMGQEVILRCVPISNHLYFYWYRQILGQKVEFLVSFYNNEISEKSEIFDDQFSVERPDGSNFTLKIRSTKLEDSAMYFCASSEAGRGTGELFFGEGSRLTVL.

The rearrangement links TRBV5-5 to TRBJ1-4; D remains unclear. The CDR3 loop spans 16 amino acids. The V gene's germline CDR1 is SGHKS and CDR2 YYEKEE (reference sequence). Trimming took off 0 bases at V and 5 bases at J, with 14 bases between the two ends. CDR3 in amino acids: CASSLDLGGYNEKLFF. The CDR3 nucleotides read TGTGCCAGCAGCTTGGACTTGGGCGGTTACAATGAAAAACTGTTTTTT.

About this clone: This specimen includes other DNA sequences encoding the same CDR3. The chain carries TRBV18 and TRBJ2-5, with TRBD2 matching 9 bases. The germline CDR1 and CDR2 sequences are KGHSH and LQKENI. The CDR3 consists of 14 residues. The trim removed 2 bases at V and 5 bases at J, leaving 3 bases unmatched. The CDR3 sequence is CASSPSRGGETQYF. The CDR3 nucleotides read TGTGCCAGCTCACCATCGCGGGGGGGGGAGACCCAGTACTTC.

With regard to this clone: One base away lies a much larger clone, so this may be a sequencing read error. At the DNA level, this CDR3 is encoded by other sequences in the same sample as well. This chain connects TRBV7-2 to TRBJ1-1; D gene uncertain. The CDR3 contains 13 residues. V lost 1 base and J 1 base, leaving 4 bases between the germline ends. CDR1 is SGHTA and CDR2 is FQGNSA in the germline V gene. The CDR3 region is CASSLGQNTEAFF. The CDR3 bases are TGTGCCAGCAGCTTAGGCCAGAACACTGAAGCTTTCTTT.

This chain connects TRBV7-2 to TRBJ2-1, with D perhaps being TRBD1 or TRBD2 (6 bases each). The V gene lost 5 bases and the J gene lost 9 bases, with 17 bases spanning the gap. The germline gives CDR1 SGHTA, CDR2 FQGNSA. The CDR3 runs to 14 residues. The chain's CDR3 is CASSTQGGSGEQFF. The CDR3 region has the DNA TGTGCCAGCAGCACACAAGGGGGGAGCGGTGAGCAGTTCTTC.

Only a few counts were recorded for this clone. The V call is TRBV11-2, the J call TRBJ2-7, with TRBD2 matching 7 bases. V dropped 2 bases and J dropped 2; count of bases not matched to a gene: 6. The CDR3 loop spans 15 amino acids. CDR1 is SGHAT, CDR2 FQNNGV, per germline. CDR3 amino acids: CASSLRSLAAYEQYF. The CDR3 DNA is TGTGCCAGCAGCTTAAGGTCCCTAGCGGCCTACGAGCAGTACTTC.

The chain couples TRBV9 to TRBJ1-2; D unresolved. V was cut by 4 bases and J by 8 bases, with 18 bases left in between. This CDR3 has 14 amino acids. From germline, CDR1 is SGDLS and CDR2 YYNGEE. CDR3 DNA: TGTGCCAGCAGCCTGAACGTCGGCCTTGGGGGCTACACCTTC. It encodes CASSLNVGLGGYTF.

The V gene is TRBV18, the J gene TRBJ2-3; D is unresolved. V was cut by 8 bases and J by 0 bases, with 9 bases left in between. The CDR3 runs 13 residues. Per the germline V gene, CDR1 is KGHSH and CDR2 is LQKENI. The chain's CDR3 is CASQIFSTDTQYF. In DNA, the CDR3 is TGTGCCAGCCAGATCTTTAGCACAGATACGCAGTATTTT.

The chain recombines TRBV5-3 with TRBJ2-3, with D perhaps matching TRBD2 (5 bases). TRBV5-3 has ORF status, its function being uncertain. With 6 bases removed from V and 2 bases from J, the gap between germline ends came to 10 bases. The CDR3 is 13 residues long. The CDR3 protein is CARTAGYTDTQYF. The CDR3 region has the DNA TGTGCCAGAACCGCGGGTTACACAGATACGCAGTATTTT.

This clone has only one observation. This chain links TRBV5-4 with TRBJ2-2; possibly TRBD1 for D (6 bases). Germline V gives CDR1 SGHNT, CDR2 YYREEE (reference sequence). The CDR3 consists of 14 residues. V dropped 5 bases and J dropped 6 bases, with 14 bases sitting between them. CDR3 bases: TGTGCCAGCAGGGGTTGGGGGCCGGCCGGGGAGCTGTTTTTT. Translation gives CASRGWGPAGELFF.

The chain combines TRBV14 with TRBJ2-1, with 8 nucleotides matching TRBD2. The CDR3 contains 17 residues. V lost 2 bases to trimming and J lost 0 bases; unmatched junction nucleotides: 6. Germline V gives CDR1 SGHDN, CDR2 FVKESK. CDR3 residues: CASSQLLAASSYNEQFF. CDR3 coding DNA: TGTGCCAGCAGCCAATTACTAGCGGCTAGCTCCTACAATGAGCAGTTCTTC.

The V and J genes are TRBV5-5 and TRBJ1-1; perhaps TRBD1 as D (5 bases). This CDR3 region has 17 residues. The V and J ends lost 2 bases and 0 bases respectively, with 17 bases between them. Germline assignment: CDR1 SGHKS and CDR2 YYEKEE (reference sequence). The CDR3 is CASSLRDLGGLNTEAFF. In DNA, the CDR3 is TGTGCCAGCAGCTTAAGGGATTTGGGGGGACTGAACACTGAAGCTTTCTTT. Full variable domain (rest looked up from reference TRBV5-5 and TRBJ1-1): DAGVTQSPTHLIKTRGQQVTLRCSPISGHKSVSWYQQVLGQGPQFIFQYYEKEERGRGNFPDRFSARQFPNYSSELNVNALLLGDSALYLCASSLRDLGGLNTEAFFGQGTRLTVV.

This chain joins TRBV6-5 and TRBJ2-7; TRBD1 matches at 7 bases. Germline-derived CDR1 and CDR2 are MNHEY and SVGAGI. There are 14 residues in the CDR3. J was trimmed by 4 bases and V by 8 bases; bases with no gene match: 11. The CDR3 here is CASRRDSGGYEQYF. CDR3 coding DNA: TGTGCCAGCCGCCGGGACAGCGGTGGGTACGAGCAGTACTTC.

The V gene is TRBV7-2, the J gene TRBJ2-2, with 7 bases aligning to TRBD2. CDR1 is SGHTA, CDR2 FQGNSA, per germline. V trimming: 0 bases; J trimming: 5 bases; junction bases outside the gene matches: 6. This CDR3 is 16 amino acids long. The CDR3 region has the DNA TGTGCCAGCAGCTTAGCAGCGGGGTCCAGAACCGGGGAGCTGTTTTTT. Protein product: CASSLAAGSRTGELFF.

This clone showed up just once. The CDR3 bases are TGTGCCAGCAACCGCGTAACAGGGGGGGGCCACGAGCAGTACTTC. Amino acid sequence: CASNRVTGGGHEQYF. The V gene is TRBV11-2, the J gene TRBJ2-7, with D possibly matching TRBD1 (8 bases). Germline assignment: CDR1 SGHAT and CDR2 FQNNGV. There are 15 residues in the CDR3. The V end lost 7 bases, the J end lost 5 bases, and 21 bases lay between the germline ends.

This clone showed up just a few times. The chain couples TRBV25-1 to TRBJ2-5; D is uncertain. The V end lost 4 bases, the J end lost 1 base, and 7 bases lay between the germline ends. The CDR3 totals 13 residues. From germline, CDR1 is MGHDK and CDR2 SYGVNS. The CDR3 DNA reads TGTGCCAGCAGTGCAACAGCCCAAGAGACCCAGTACTTC. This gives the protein CASSATAQETQYF.

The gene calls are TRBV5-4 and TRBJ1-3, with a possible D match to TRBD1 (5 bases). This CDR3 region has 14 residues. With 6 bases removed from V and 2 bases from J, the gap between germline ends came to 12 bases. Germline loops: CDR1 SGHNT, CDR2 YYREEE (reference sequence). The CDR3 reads CASKSQGPGNTIYF. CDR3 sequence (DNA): TGTGCCAGCAAGTCCCAGGGTCCTGGAAACACCATATATTTT.